The 13 T cell receptor beta chains given below trace back to one sample, sequenced in a study of control samples from healthy donors and cancer patients. TCRdb keeps only in-frame clones here, not all; method: immunoSEQ multiplex PCR. The table lists some 120,000 clones, about 89% of them singletons. Material: blood. The receptors shown here come from a woman aged 18-29 years in good health.

V is TRBV10-1 and J is TRBJ2-2; 8 bases agree with TRBD2. The V gene's germline CDR1 is WNHNN and CDR2 SYGVQD (reference sequence). The CDR3 loop spans 17 amino acids. V lost 0 bases and J lost 2; bases outside the gene matches: 5. The DNA for the CDR3 is TGCGCCAGCAGTGAGTCCGCCCGGGGGGGAAACACCGGGGAGCTGTTTTTT. It translates to CASSESARGGNTGELFF.

The chain joins TRBV5-4 to TRBJ2-3; D is undetermined. Trimming took 3 bases from V and 0 from J, leaving 8 bases between them. Looked up from germline, CDR1 is SGHNT and CDR2 is YYREEE (reference sequence). The CDR3 is 14 amino acids. The CDR3 reads CASSSLLSTDTQYF. The CDR3 bases are TGTGCCAGCAGCTCCCTGCTTAGCACAGATACGCAGTATTTT.

This chain uses TRBV23-1 with TRBJ2-7; a weak D match, TRBD2 (5 bases). TRBV23-1 is an ORF for which the function is uncertain. The CDR3 is 15 amino acids. Trimming left V 4 bases short and J 3 bases short, with 16 bases between. For the CDR3, the DNA is TGCGCCAGCAGTCGGAGGCAGGCGCCTTTCTACGAGCAGTACTTC. Protein product: CASSRRQAPFYEQYF.

This clone has more than one count but fewer than ten. The chain combines TRBV5-5 with TRBJ1-1, with a weak D call TRBD1 (6 bases). CDR3 length: 16 amino acids. Trimming pared 0 bases from V and 8 bases from J, leaving 20 bases between. The germline V gene encodes CDR1 SGHKS and CDR2 YYEKEE (reference sequence). The CDR3 bases are TGTGCCAGCAGCTTGGCCGGTTCTGGACAGAAGTCCGAAGCTTTCTTT. Translation gives CASSLAGSGQKSEAFF.

The V and J genes are TRBV24-1 and TRBJ2-7; D perhaps matches TRBD1 (6 bases). The germline V gene encodes CDR1 KGHDR and CDR2 SFDVKD. V lost 4 bases and J 4 bases, leaving 19 bases between the germline ends. CDR3 length: 16 residues. Written as DNA, the CDR3 is TGTGCCACCAGTGACTCGGGACACCCTTCGGATTACGAGCAGTACTTC. It translates to CATSDSGHPSDYEQYF.

The chain is built from TRBV30 and TRBJ2-7, with 8 nucleotides matching TRBD1. The CDR3 is 12 residues long. Per germline, CDR1 GTSNPN and CDR2 SVGIG (reference sequence). Trimming cost V 5 bases and J 5 bases; bases outside gene matches: 5. CDR3 loop: CAWGQGLHEQYF. The DNA of the CDR3 is TGTGCCTGGGGACAGGGTCTACACGAGCAGTACTTC. Using reference TRBV30 and TRBJ2-7 for the parts outside the CDR3, the full variable domain is SQTIHQWPATLVQPVGSPLSLECTVEGTSNPNLYWYRQAAGRGLQLLFYSVGIGQISSEVPQNLSASRPQDRQFILSSKKLLLSDSGFYLCAWGQGLHEQYFGPGTRLTVT.

This clone was recorded only once. The rearrangement uses TRBV7-3 and TRBJ2-2, with D possibly TRBD1 on 6 matching bases. The CDR3 is 16 residues long. Trimming stripped 4 bases from V and 0 bases from J, with 12 bases between. CDR1 is SGHTA and CDR2 is FQGTGA in the germline V gene. The CDR3 sequence is CASSYQTGANTGELFF. In nucleotides, the CDR3 is TGTGCCAGCAGCTATCAGACAGGCGCGAACACCGGGGAGCTGTTTTTT.

This chain joins TRBV7-2 and TRBJ2-7; 8 bases align to TRBD2. The V segment lost 2 bases and the J segment 0 bases; nucleotides outside the gene matches: 6. CDR1 is SGHTA, CDR2 FQGNSA, per germline. CDR3 size: 16 residues. CDR3: CASSLINAGGSYEQYF. In DNA, the CDR3 is TGTGCCAGCAGCTTAATTAATGCGGGGGGCTCCTACGAGCAGTACTTC. The full variable domain, rest sourced from reference TRBV7-2 and TRBJ2-7, is GAGVSQSPSNKVTEKGKDVELRCDPISGHTALYWYRQSLGQGLEFLIYFQGNSAPDKSGLPSDRFSAERTGGSVSTLTIQRTQQEDSAVYLCASSLINAGGSYEQYFGPGTRLTVT.

This rearrangement joins TRBV6-1 to TRBJ2-7, with D possibly matching TRBD2 (5 bases). Germline lookup yields CDR1 MNHNS and CDR2 SASEGT. The V and J ends lost 3 bases and 0 bases respectively, with 12 bases between them. The CDR3 covers 15 residues. As DNA, the CDR3 is TGTGCCAGCAGTGAGAGCGGACCGAGCTCCTACGAGCAGTACTTC. Translation: CASSESGPSSYEQYF.

This clone was observed a single time. The rearrangement joins TRBV2 to TRBJ2-5; 7 bases agree with TRBD1. V lost 6 bases, J lost 4 bases, and 5 bases stayed unmatched. Germline lookup yields CDR1 SNHLY and CDR2 FYNNEI. This CDR3 is built from 13 residues. CDR3 DNA sequence: TGTGCCAGCAGAGAGACAGGGACAGAGACCCAGTACTTC. Its translation: CASRETGTETQYF.

The V call is TRBV2, the J call TRBJ2-5; 8 bases line up with TRBD1. The junction had 8 bases not matched to a gene; V was cut back by 5 bases and J by 3 bases. The CDR3 loop spans 15 amino acids. The germline V gene encodes CDR1 SNHLY and CDR2 FYNNEI. The CDR3 region has the DNA TGTGCCAGCAGTCCCAATGGACAGGGTAAAGAGACCCAGTACTTC. Translating it yields CASSPNGQGKETQYF.

V usage is TRBV7-2 and J usage is TRBJ2-2; 7 bases align to TRBD1. The V gene end was trimmed by 3 bases and the J gene end by 1 base; junction bases not matched to a gene: 11. The CDR3 covers 18 residues. Germline lookup yields CDR1 SGHTA and CDR2 FQGNSA. The CDR3: CASSLLGRGTMNTGELFF. CDR3 sequence (DNA): TGTGCCAGCAGCTTGCTGGGCAGGGGGACGATGAACACCGGGGAGCTGTTTTTT.

The CDR3 sequence is CAWGQANTGELFF. CDR3 sequence (DNA): TGTGCCTGGGGACAGGCGAACACCGGGGAGCTGTTTTTT. The chain combines TRBV30 with TRBJ2-2; 7 bases agree with TRBD1. This CDR3 is 13 amino acids long. Germline CDR1 reads GTSNPN; CDR2 reads SVGIG (reference sequence). V was clipped by 5 bases and J by 0 bases; unmatched bases: 0.